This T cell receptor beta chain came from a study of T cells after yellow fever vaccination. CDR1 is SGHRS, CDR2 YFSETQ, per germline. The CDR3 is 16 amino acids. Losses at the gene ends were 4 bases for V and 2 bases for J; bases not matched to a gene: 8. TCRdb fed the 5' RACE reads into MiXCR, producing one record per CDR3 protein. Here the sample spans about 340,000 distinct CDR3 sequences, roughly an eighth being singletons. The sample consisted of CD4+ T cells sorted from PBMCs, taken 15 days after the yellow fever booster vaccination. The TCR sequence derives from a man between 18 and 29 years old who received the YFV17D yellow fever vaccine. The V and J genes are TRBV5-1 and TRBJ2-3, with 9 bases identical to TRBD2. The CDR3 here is CASSTRGGGFTDTQYF. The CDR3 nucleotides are TGCGCCAGCAGCACGCGGGGGGGCGGATTCACAGATACGCAGTATTTT.